A single sample gave rise to the 8 T cell receptor beta chains below, sequenced in a study of CD8+ T cells in alopecia areata. The treatment denotes: oral pan-JAK inhibitor, 5-10 mg twice daily. Following extraction, RNA underwent reverse transcription to cDNA, which served as the sequencing template. Here immunoSEQ multiplex PCR was the method, and the copy in TCRdb shows in-frame clones only, minus some. This sample has some 220,000 clones, with more than 45% found just once. The sequences come from CD4+ T cells sorted from blood, collected at week 4, from a patient treated with tofacitinib. These receptors came from a human donor with alopecia areata.

The chain is built from TRBV30 and TRBJ2-4; D gene ambiguous. This CDR3 comprises 13 residues. The germline CDR1 and CDR2 sequences are GTSNPN and SVGIG (reference sequence). Trimming took 1 base from V and 7 from J, leaving 11 bases between them. Here the CDR3 reads CAWSESDGNIQYF. DNA for the CDR3: TGTGCCTGGAGTGAATCAGACGGGAACATTCAGTACTTC.

This clone was detected only a few times. V and J are TRBV15 and TRBJ2-2, with D possibly being TRBD2 (5 bases). Germline lookup yields CDR1 LNHNV and CDR2 YYDKDF (reference sequence). Trimming stripped 1 base from V and 0 bases from J, with 6 bases between. The CDR3 runs 15 residues. CDR3 sequence (DNA): TGTGCCACCAGCAGAGCGGGGTCGAACACCGGGGAGCTGTTTTTT. It yields the protein CATSRAGSNTGELFF.

The V and J genes are TRBV14 and TRBJ2-7; 7 nucleotides line up with TRBD1. Trimming took 4 bases from V and 3 from J; bases not matched to a gene: 9. This CDR3 spans 15 amino acids. Germline V lookup: CDR1 SGHDN, CDR2 FVKESK. CDR3 sequence: CASSRGQVGLYEQYF. The CDR3 DNA reads as TGTGCCAGCAGCCGAGGACAGGTCGGCCTCTACGAGCAGTACTTC.

The genes are TRBV7-2 and TRBJ2-7; the match to TRBD1 covers 10 bases. The germline V gene has CDR1 SGHTA and CDR2 FQGNSA. Unmatched junction bases numbered 7, after V lost 3 bases and J lost 5 bases. There are 15 residues in the CDR3. In DNA form, the CDR3 reads TGTGCCAGCAGCTTGTCGGGACAGGGGTCCAACGAGCAGTACTTC. Its protein is CASSLSGQGSNEQYF.

The V gene is TRBV4-1, the J gene TRBJ1-1; 8 bases align to TRBD1. The CDR3 is made up of 15 amino acids. Germline assignment: CDR1 MGHRA and CDR2 YSYEKL. Trimming cost V 2 bases and J 3 bases; bases outside gene matches: 5. In DNA form, the CDR3 reads TGCGCCAGCAGCCAACGACAGGGGTTGGACACTGAAGCTTTCTTT. Translating gives CASSQRQGLDTEAFF.

This clone has more than one count but fewer than ten. CDR3 sequence reads: CASRRSRGQTYEQYF. CDR3 bases: TGTGCCAGCAGGAGATCACGGGGCCAAACCTACGAGCAGTACTTC. The rearrangement joins TRBV27 to TRBJ2-7; D may correspond to TRBD1 or TRBD2 (5 bases each). The CDR3 has 15 amino acids. Germline V lookup: CDR1 MNHEY, CDR2 SMNVEV (reference sequence). V was cut by 6 bases and J by 2 bases, with 17 bases left in between.

This clone was recorded only once. The rearrangement joins TRBV15 to TRBJ2-7; tentatively, D is TRBD2 (5 bases). Germline loops: CDR1 LNHNV, CDR2 YYDKDF (reference sequence). The CDR3 totals 15 residues. Trimming left V 7 bases short and J 0 bases short, with 16 bases between. The CDR3 coding sequence is TGTGCCACCACCGCAGAGGTAGGAGGCTCCTACGAGCAGTACTTC. The encoded protein is CATTAEVGGSYEQYF. Supplemented by reference TRBV15 and TRBJ2-7, the full variable domain reads DAMVIQNPRYQVTQFGKPVTLSCSQTLNHNVMYWYQQKSSQAPKLLFHYYDKDFNNEADTPDNFQSRRPNTSFCFLDIRSPGLGDTAMYLCATTAEVGGSYEQYFGPGTRLTVT.

This chain joins TRBV18 and TRBJ2-3; 9 nucleotides match TRBD1. Looked up from germline, CDR1 is KGHSH and CDR2 is LQKENI. This CDR3 comprises 14 residues. V gave up 6 bases and J gave up 4 bases; unmatched junction bases: 5. CDR3 region: CASSRDRASDTQYF. CDR3 nucleotide sequence: TGTGCCAGCTCCCGGGACAGGGCATCAGATACGCAGTATTTT.